Below, 30 T cell receptor beta chains from the same sample are listed, as sequenced in a study of blood T cell repertoires in COVID-19. The protocol was immunoSEQ multiplex PCR, while the TCRdb copy is restricted to in-frame clones and leaves out a portion. The sample contains some 150,000 clones, roughly 90% of which appear only once. The specimen sequenced was PBMCs or T cells enriched from blood (not recorded which). The source is a human donor with acute COVID-19. The donor label of this sample is uncertain.

This chain joins TRBV4-1 and TRBJ2-2; D perhaps matches TRBD1 (6 bases). V was pared by 4 bases and J by 4 bases, with 10 bases between. Germline assignment: CDR1 MGHRA and CDR2 YSYEKL. The CDR3 contains 14 residues. The CDR3 coding sequence is TGCGCCAGCAGCCCTAGGGGGAGCACCGGGGAGCTGTTTTTT. Protein: CASSPRGSTGELFF.

This clone was observed a handful of times. V gene TRBV18 combines with J gene TRBJ1-1; no definite D call. Germline CDR1 and CDR2: KGHSH and LQKENI. V shed 1 base and J shed 6 bases, with 12 bases lying between them. The CDR3 consists of 14 residues. DNA of the CDR3: TGTGCCAGCTCACCACGGGAGGATGCCGCTGAAGCTTTCTTT. This sequence encodes CASSPREDAAEAFF.

The chain employs TRBV10-2 and TRBJ1-3; D unclear. V lost 7 bases, J lost 6 bases, and 16 bases lay in between. Germline lookup yields CDR1 WSHSY and CDR2 SAAADI. The CDR3 spans 14 residues. The CDR3 DNA follows: TGCGCCAGCACGACGGAATTGGGCGTAAACACCATATATTTT. This encodes CASTTELGVNTIYF.

V usage is TRBV20-1 and J usage is TRBJ2-7; 10 nucleotides line up with TRBD1. The germline gives CDR1 DFQATT, CDR2 SNEGSKA (reference sequence). V shed 3 bases and J 3 bases; nucleotides not matched to a gene: 8. This CDR3 has 15 amino acids. The CDR3, as DNA: TGCAGTGCTAGTATGACGGGACAGGGGCTCTACGAGCAGTACTTC. Its protein is CSASMTGQGLYEQYF.

V gene TRBV30 combines with J gene TRBJ2-7; 9 bases match TRBD1. The CDR3 consists of 14 residues. Trimming cost V 1 base and J 0 bases; bases outside gene matches: 1. The V gene's germline CDR1 is GTSNPN and CDR2 SVGIG (reference sequence). CDR3 bases: TGTGCCTGGAGTGGGGACAGGGACTCCTACGAGCAGTACTTC. It specifies CAWSGDRDSYEQYF.

The V and J genes are TRBV4-1 and TRBJ1-2, with a weak D call TRBD1 (5 bases). V shed 4 bases and J shed 8 bases, with 14 bases lying between them. This CDR3 region has 13 residues. CDR1 is MGHRA, CDR2 YSYEKL, per germline. DNA for the CDR3: TGCGCCAGCAGCCGAACGGGGGTTTCGGGCTACACCTTC. Amino acids: CASSRTGVSGYTF.

This chain joins TRBV3-1 (or the pseudogene TRBV3-2) and TRBJ2-3; a weak D match, TRBD1 (5 bases). Germline lookup yields CDR1 LGHDT and CDR2 YNNKEL (reference sequence). The V end lost 1 base, the J end lost 2 bases, and 7 bases lay between the germline ends. This CDR3 has 14 amino acids. The CDR3 DNA reads TGTGCCAGCAGCCAAGGGGGCCCCACAGATACGCAGTATTTT. Protein product: CASSQGGPTDTQYF.

The chain recombines TRBV19 with TRBJ2-2; 8 positions agree with TRBD1. J was trimmed by 5 bases and V by 3 bases; bases with no gene match: 14. Germline V gene data show CDR1 as LNHDA and CDR2 as SQIVND (reference sequence). The CDR3 loop spans 18 amino acids. The CDR3 protein is CASSILNPAGQATGELFF. In DNA, the CDR3 is TGTGCCAGTAGTATTTTGAACCCCGCGGGACAGGCTACCGGGGAGCTGTTTTTT.

Remarks on this clone: The same CDR3 can be traced to other DNA sequences in this sample. This sequence joins TRBV18 and TRBJ1-1; D is undetermined. Germline V lookup: CDR1 KGHSH, CDR2 LQKENI. The CDR3 extends over 13 amino acids. Trimming shortened V by 2 bases and J by 0 bases, and 4 bases separated the two germline ends. As DNA, the CDR3 is TGTGCCAGCTCACCAGGCTTGAACACTGAAGCTTTCTTT. Its protein product is CASSPGLNTEAFF.

The V and J genes are TRBV13 and TRBJ2-3, with a weak D call TRBD1 (5 bases). This CDR3 comprises 15 residues. V was cut by 0 bases and J by 2 bases, with 9 bases left in between. CDR1 is PRHDT and CDR2 is FYEKMQ in the germline V gene (reference sequence). This chain's CDR3 is CASSLGGAATDTQYF. CDR3 sequence (DNA): TGTGCCAGCAGCTTAGGAGGGGCCGCCACAGATACGCAGTATTTT. The variable domain in full, completed from reference TRBV13 and TRBJ2-3, reads AAGVIQSPRHLIKEKRETATLKCYPIPRHDTVYWYQQGPGQDPQFLISFYEKMQSDKGSIPDRFSAQQFSDYHSELNMSSLELGDSALYFCASSLGGAATDTQYFGPGTRLTVL.

The rearrangement uses TRBV10-3 and TRBJ2-1; 9 bases map to TRBD2. CDR3 length: 15 amino acids. V shed 8 bases, J shed 4 bases, and the junction held 9 bases outside the gene matches. Germline loops: CDR1 ENHRY, CDR2 SYGVKD. The chain's CDR3 is CAIQSGTSPYNEQFF. DNA of the CDR3: TGTGCCATCCAAAGCGGGACTAGCCCATACAATGAGCAGTTCTTC.

The gene calls are TRBV7-8 and TRBJ2-4; TRBD2 is a possible D gene (6 bases). This CDR3 comprises 19 residues. The ends were cut back, 1 base at V and 3 bases at J, with 22 bases in the middle. Looked up from germline, CDR1 is SGHVS and CDR2 is FQNEAQ. DNA of the CDR3: TGTGCCAGCAGCTTAGTGCCTTTACGGTTTACGGGAGACAAAAACATTCAGTACTTC. Protein sequence: CASSLVPLRFTGDKNIQYF. Based on the CDR3 plus reference TRBV7-8 and TRBJ2-4, the full variable domain is GAGVSQSPRYKVAKRGQDVALRCDPISGHVSLFWYQQALGQGPEFLTYFQNEAQLDKSGLPSDRFFAERPEGSVSTLKIQRTQQEDSAVYLCASSLVPLRFTGDKNIQYFGAGTRLSVL.

The rearrangement uses TRBV29-1 and TRBJ1-1; D may be TRBD1 (6 bases). From germline, CDR1 is SQVTM and CDR2 ANQGSEA. Between the trimmed V and J ends, which lost 7 bases and 4 bases, there was a span of 13 bases. This CDR3 contains 12 residues. The CDR3 here is CSADFRGTEAFF. In DNA form, the CDR3 reads TGCAGCGCTGACTTCAGGGGCACTGAAGCTTTCTTT. Supplemented by reference TRBV29-1 and TRBJ1-1, the full variable domain reads SAVISQKPSRDICQRGTSLTIQCQVDSQVTMMFWYRQQPGQSLTLIATANQGSEATYESGFVIDKFPISRPNLTFSTLTVSNMSPEDSSIYLCSADFRGTEAFFGQGTRLTVV.

The chain carries TRBV28 and TRBJ1-5; D is unclear. CDR3 size: 16 residues. The V end was cut by 3 bases, the J end by 1 base, with 13 bases between. Germline V gene sequence: CDR1 MDHEN, CDR2 SYDVKM. The CDR3 nucleotides are TGTGCCAGCAGTTTGGTTGGTTCGGGGAGCAATCAGCCCCAGCATTTT. Translation: CASSLVGSGSNQPQHF.

This chain connects TRBV19 to TRBJ1-2, with TRBD1 matching 7 bases. Looked up from germline, CDR1 is LNHDA and CDR2 is SQIVND (reference sequence). The CDR3 totals 15 residues. J gave up 6 bases and V 4 bases, and 11 bases lay outside the gene matches. CDR3 sequence (DNA): TGTGCCAGTAGTACTGGAGGGGGCGATTATAATGGCTACACCTTC. Translating gives CASSTGGGDYNGYTF.

In this sample, this clone turned up a few times. V is TRBV27 and J is TRBJ1-1; tentative D call: TRBD1 (5 bases). V was trimmed by 2 bases and J by 5 bases, leaving 15 bases between them. The CDR3 has 15 residues. Per the germline V gene, CDR1 is MNHEY and CDR2 is SMNVEV (reference sequence). The CDR3 DNA sequence: TGTGCCAGCAGTTTACGTTTCGGGGGGTCAACTGAAGCTTTCTTT. This encodes CASSLRFGGSTEAFF.

This chain links TRBV4-1 with TRBJ1-4; D is unclear. Trimming took 1 base from V and 0 from J, leaving 6 bases between them. Per the germline V gene, CDR1 is MGHRA and CDR2 is YSYEKL. CDR3 length: 15 residues. In DNA, the CDR3 is TGCGCCAGCAGCCAAGGAGGTGCAACTAATGAAAAACTGTTTTTT. The encoded protein is CASSQGGATNEKLFF.

V is TRBV24-1 and J is TRBJ2-7; D might be TRBD1 (6 bases). The germline CDR1 and CDR2 sequences are KGHDR and SFDVKD. This CDR3 contains 13 residues. Trimming took off 5 bases at V and 3 bases at J, with 10 bases between the two ends. CDR3 coding DNA: TGTGCCACCAGTGCCCTGGACAGCTACGAGCAGTACTTC. Amino acid sequence: CATSALDSYEQYF.

This clone is a singleton in its sample. CDR3 amino acids: CASSPSAGNEQYF. As DNA, the CDR3 is TGTGCCAGCTCACCAAGTGCAGGGAACGAGCAGTACTTC. The gene calls are TRBV18 and TRBJ2-7, with D maybe TRBD1 (5 bases). The germline gives CDR1 KGHSH, CDR2 LQKENI. The CDR3 is 13 amino acids. Trimming took 2 bases from V and 5 from J, leaving 10 bases between them.

The chain employs TRBV2 and TRBJ1-4, with D maybe TRBD1 (5 bases). CDR3 length equals 14 residues. The ends were cut back, 7 bases at V and 4 bases at J, with 13 bases in the middle. The germline gives CDR1 SNHLY, CDR2 FYNNEI. CDR3 sequence: CASMEGRINEKLFF. CDR3 sequence (DNA): TGTGCCAGCATGGAGGGGCGGATTAATGAAAAACTGTTTTTT.

The sample holds one count of this clone. The V and J genes are TRBV30 and TRBJ2-7; D is undetermined. This CDR3 region has 15 residues. Deletions cut 1 base from V and 1 base from J, with 14 bases between. Germline V CDR1 and CDR2: GTSNPN, SVGIG (reference sequence). This chain's CDR3 is CAWSASGVRSYEQYF. The CDR3 DNA sequence: TGTGCCTGGAGTGCGTCAGGCGTTAGGTCCTACGAGCAGTACTTC.

A word on this clone: Other DNA sequences in this sample translate to the same CDR3. The chain employs TRBV5-1 and TRBJ1-2, with D unclear. CDR3 length: 13 amino acids. CDR1 and CDR2 from the germline V gene are SGHRS and YFSETQ. Trimming took 4 bases from V and 0 from J, leaving 7 bases between them. This CDR3 reads CASSTGANYGYTF. In nucleotides, the CDR3 is TGCGCCAGCAGCACCGGAGCTAACTATGGCTACACCTTC.

The chain links TRBV7-2 to TRBJ1-5; D is ambiguous. Germline values: CDR1 SGHTA, CDR2 FQGNSA. CDR3 length: 15 amino acids. The ends were cut back, 3 bases at V and 1 base at J, with 10 bases in the middle. CDR3 in DNA: TGTGCCAGCAGCTTTCATCCAGGAAGCAATCAGCCCCAGCATTTT. It yields the protein CASSFHPGSNQPQHF.

The chain recombines TRBV4-1 with TRBJ1-5, with 7 bases matching TRBD1. The V gene's germline CDR1 is MGHRA and CDR2 YSYEKL. This CDR3 contains 14 residues. Trimming at V came to 6 bases and at J to 5 bases, leaving 7 bases not matched to a gene. The CDR3 loop is CASRPTGVHQPQHF. The CDR3 DNA reads as TGCGCCAGCAGACCAACAGGGGTACATCAGCCCCAGCATTTT.

The chain carries TRBV19 and TRBJ2-1; weak D call: TRBD2 (6 bases). This CDR3 is 14 amino acids long. Germline V gene sequence: CDR1 LNHDA, CDR2 SQIVND (reference sequence). Trimming took off 5 bases at V and 7 bases at J, with 15 bases between the two ends. CDR3 coding DNA: TGTGCCAGTAGTCCCGCGGACTACACAAATGAGCAGTTCTTC. Translating gives CASSPADYTNEQFF.

The gene calls are TRBV7-9 and TRBJ1-1; 7 nucleotides line up with TRBD1. Germline loops: CDR1 SEHNR, CDR2 FQNEAQ (reference sequence). With V trimmed by 1 base and J by 4 bases, 6 bases remained unmatched. This CDR3 spans 15 amino acids. As DNA, the CDR3 is TGTGCCAGCAGCTTAGACCAGGGGGTTAGCACTGAAGCTTTCTTT. It specifies CASSLDQGVSTEAFF.

The chain couples TRBV7-2 to TRBJ2-5; TRBD2 is a possible D gene (7 bases). Trimming removed 5 bases at V and 5 bases at J, with 18 bases between. There are 15 residues in the CDR3. Germline V gene data show CDR1 as SGHTA and CDR2 as FQGNSA. CDR3 nucleotides: TGTGCCAGCAGCCCCAGGGAGGGGGGGCCGGAGACCCAGTACTTC. It specifies CASSPREGGPETQYF.

This sequence joins TRBV19 and TRBJ1-1; 8 bases agree with TRBD1. This CDR3 has 13 residues. Germline CDR1 and CDR2: LNHDA and SQIVND (reference sequence). J was trimmed by 4 bases and V by 4 bases; bases with no gene match: 2. The chain's CDR3 is CASSRTGGTEAFF. The CDR3 DNA reads as TGTGCCAGTAGTAGAACAGGGGGCACTGAAGCTTTCTTT.

V and J are TRBV5-1 and TRBJ2-7; D is possibly TRBD1 (7 bases). Germline-derived CDR1 and CDR2 are SGHRS and YFSETQ. Trimming cost V 4 bases and J 3 bases, with 11 bases left between them. The CDR3 has 13 amino acids. DNA of the CDR3: TGCGCCAGCAGCCCAGGGGGAGGCTACGAGCAGTACTTC. It yields the protein CASSPGGGYEQYF.

This chain links TRBV21-1 with TRBJ2-5; the table gives TRBD2 as D, unverified against the DNA. TRBV21-1 represents a pseudogene. The CDR3 is 15 residues long. CDR3 nucleotides: TGTGCCAGCAGCAATAGCGGGGGGGAGTGGGAGACCCAGTACTTC. It codes for CASSNSGGEWETQYF.